The 5 T cell receptor beta chains listed next were all sequenced from one sample in a study of T cells in Graves' hyperthyroidism and ophthalmopathy. RNA transcripts served as the template for amplifying TCR beta CDR3 regions. Initially, a first-round RT-PCR of the TCR CDR3 employed the HTBI primer set. TCRdb re-called the multiplex PCR reads through MiXCR, storing one row per CDR3 protein. The top ten clones hold roughly 19% of a sample with more than 350,000 distinct CDR3 sequences, approximately 14% of them seen once. Sample: blood. These receptors came from a woman aged 55 to 70 with Graves' ophthalmopathy.

The chain joins TRBV4-1 to TRBJ2-2; possibly TRBD2 for D (5 bases). Trimming left V 4 bases short and J 2 bases short, with 11 bases between. Germline assignment: CDR1 MGHRA and CDR2 YSYEKL. The CDR3 spans 15 residues. CDR3 sequence (DNA): TGCGCCAGCAGCCCCGGACTTATCAACACCGGGGAGCTGTTTTTT. This gives the protein CASSPGLINTGELFF.

Note on this clonotype: A much larger clone lies one base from this, so it may be a read error. This chain links TRBV27 with TRBJ1-4; the D gene is possibly TRBD1 (5 bases). CDR1 is MNHEY and CDR2 is SMNVEV in the germline V gene (reference sequence). V lost 3 bases and J lost 0, with 8 bases in between. The CDR3 covers 15 residues. CDR3 sequence (DNA): TGTGCCAGCAGTTTCTACAGGACAACTAATGAAAAACTGTTTTTT. It specifies CASSFYRTTNEKLFF. Complete variable domain (other parts from reference TRBV27 and TRBJ1-4): EAQVTQNPRYLITVTGKKLTVTCSQNMNHEYMSWYRQDPGLGLRQIYYSMNVEVTDKGDVPEGYKVSRKEKRNFPLILESPSPNQTSLYFCASSFYRTTNEKLFFGSGTQLSVL.

Only a few counts were recorded for this clonotype. This rearrangement joins TRBV27 to TRBJ2-2; no firm D call. The CDR3 extends over 15 amino acids. CDR1 MNHEY and CDR2 SMNVEV come from the germline V gene (reference sequence). Trimming took off 2 bases at V and 8 bases at J, with 15 bases between the two ends. CDR3 region: CASSLRSVRGGELFF. CDR3 DNA sequence: TGTGCCAGCAGTTTACGGTCCGTTCGAGGAGGGGAGCTGTTTTTT.

J is TRBJ2-1 and V is TRBV10-1; weak D call: TRBD1 (6 bases). Trimming pared 2 bases from V and 7 bases from J, leaving 6 bases between. Germline lookup yields CDR1 WNHNN and CDR2 SYGVQD (reference sequence). The CDR3 is 12 amino acids. The DNA for the CDR3 is TGCGCCAGCAGTGAGACAGGGAATGAGCAGTTCTTC. Translation: CASSETGNEQFF.

This clonotype showed up just a few times. This chain connects TRBV27 to TRBJ2-7; 11 bases map to TRBD1. V gave up 10 bases and J gave up 4 bases; unmatched junction bases: 6. The CDR3 length is 13 residues. Germline CDR1 reads MNHEY; CDR2 reads SMNVEV (reference sequence). CDR3 sequence: CATRTGGRYEQYF. Here the CDR3 DNA reads TGTGCCACCCGGACAGGGGGCAGATACGAGCAGTACTTC.